The clone carrying this T cell receptor beta chain was counted many times. These data come from a study of T cells in Graves' hyperthyroidism and ophthalmopathy. The length of the CDR3 is 13 residues. V was cut by 5 bases and J by 7 bases, with 12 bases left in between. Per the germline V gene, CDR1 is SGHVS and CDR2 is FQNEAQ. Patients aged 18 to 65 with hyperthyroidism were newly diagnosed, with duration under 2 months. Isolation of PBMCs was performed on 8 to 10 ml fresh peripheral blood. RNA transcripts were the template for amplifying TCR beta CDR3 regions. RT-PCR in the first round (using the HTBI primer set) targeted the TCR CDR3. TCRdb itself ran the multiplex PCR reads through MiXCR, one entry per CDR3 protein. Of under 350,000 distinct CDR3 sequences in the sample, around 15% are singletons; the top ten hold 7% to 9%.

The material sequenced was blood. The chain employs TRBV7-8 and TRBJ1-5; D remains ambiguous. This receptor was taken from a woman aged 35 to 49 with Graves' hyperthyroidism. The CDR3 protein is CASSARHSQPQHF. CDR3 bases: TGTGCCAGCAGCGCCCGACATAGCCAGCCCCAGCATTTT.